These 2 T cell receptor beta chains were all obtained from the same sample, sequenced in a study of blood T cells in healthy people across ages. A sample-barcoded 5' primer and a J-beta primer mix were used in a second PCR of about 7 to 11 cycles. TCRdb independently ran MiXCR on the 5' RACE reads; one entry per CDR3 protein. The sample has hundreds of thousands of distinct CDR3 sequences; approximately 30% are singletons. Sequenced input: blood. Every receptor here comes from a woman aged 80 or over in good health.

This clonotype came up many times. The chain couples TRBV9 to TRBJ2-3, with 7 nucleotides matching TRBD1. The CDR3 totals 15 residues. Germline values: CDR1 SGDLS, CDR2 YYNGEE. Germline trimming cut 2 bases from V and 3 bases from J; bases unmatched to any gene: 6. The CDR3 DNA reads TGTGCCAGCAGCGTGACAGGGAGCTGGACAGATACGCAGTATTTT. Translation: CASSVTGSWTDTQYF.

As regards this clonotype: Just one base apart from a much larger clone, this may be a read error. The chain is built from TRBV6-6 and TRBJ1-2; the D gene is possibly TRBD1 (5 bases). The CDR3 runs 13 residues. Germline V lookup: CDR1 MNHNY, CDR2 SVGAGI (reference sequence). Trimming left V 6 bases short and J 6 bases short, with 14 bases between. The CDR3 region has the DNA TGTGCCAGCAGCCTCGACAGTGTCAATGGCTACACCTTC. Protein sequence: CASSLDSVNGYTF.